This TCR beta chain emerged from a study of cytomegalovirus exposure and HLA in healthy donors. Whole-study findings and limits: Accounts indicate the classifier identified cytomegalovirus status with strong specificity and sensitivity. Association of a missense DCLRE1C variant with TCR beta V- and J-gene trimming was reported in a later analysis.

On this clone: Its antigen is unidentified. Distinct nucleotide sequences in the sample also encode this CDR3.

Amplification used 60 Vbeta primers and 13 Jbeta primers. Assay used: immunoSEQ multiplex PCR; TCRdb lists only in-frame clones, some missing. This table holds roughly 83,000 clones, about 77% found once. CDR1 SGHRS and CDR2 YFSETQ come from the germline V gene. The V gene end was trimmed by 4 bases and the J gene end by 3 bases; junction bases not matched to a gene: 3. This CDR3 has 14 residues. The receptor's source is a man in his 60s in good health and CMV-seronegative. Sequenced material: PBMCs. The V call is TRBV5-1, the J call TRBJ2-7; 11 positions agree with TRBD2. This CDR3 is CASSLTSGGYEQYF. The CDR3 DNA reads as TGCGCCAGCAGCCTCACTAGCGGGGGCTACGAGCAGTACTTC.